This TCR beta chain comes out of a study of CD8 T cells in Susac syndrome. The RNA, about 0.5 to 1 ug, was put through reverse transcription using random hexamers. A multiplex approach, immunoSEQ multiplex PCR, amplified TCR beta CDR3 across 54 Vbeta and 13 Jbeta. TCRdb itself ran the immunoSEQ multiplex PCR reads through MiXCR, one entry per CDR3 protein. This sample yields 150,000 to 180,000 distinct CDR3 sequences, of which approximately 94% are seen a single time; 0.21% belongs to the top ten. CDR1 and CDR2 (germline): GTSNPN, SVGIG (reference sequence). The CDR3 has 12 amino acids. J gave up 1 base and V 8 bases, and 5 bases lay outside the gene matches. CD8+ and CD4+ T cells from blood underwent TCR beta sequencing. While CD8+ and CD4+ T cells were isolated negatively, TEMRA cells were enriched by FACS.

The sequencing input was CD8+ T cells from PBMCs. The sequence was collected from a human donor with multiple sclerosis. This rearrangement joins TRBV30 to TRBJ2-7; 7 nucleotides match TRBD1. The CDR3 DNA reads as TGTGCCAGCCGACAGGGTTCCTACGAGCAGTACTTC. It yields the protein CASRQGSYEQYF.